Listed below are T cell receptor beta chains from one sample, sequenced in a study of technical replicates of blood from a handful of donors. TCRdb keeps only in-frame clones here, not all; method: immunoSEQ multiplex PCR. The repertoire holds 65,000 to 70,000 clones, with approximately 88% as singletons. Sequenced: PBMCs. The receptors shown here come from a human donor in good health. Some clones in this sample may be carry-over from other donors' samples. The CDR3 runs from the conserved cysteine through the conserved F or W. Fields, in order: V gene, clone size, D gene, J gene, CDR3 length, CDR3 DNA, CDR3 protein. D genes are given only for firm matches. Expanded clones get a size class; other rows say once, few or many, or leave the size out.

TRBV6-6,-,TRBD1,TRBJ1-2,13,TGTGCCAGCAGTTACGTACAGGGGAGAGGCTACACCTTC,CASSYVQGRGYTF
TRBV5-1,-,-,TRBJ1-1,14,TGCGCCAGCAGCTTAGCAGGTCGAGACACTGAAGCTTTCTTT,CASSLAGRDTEAFF
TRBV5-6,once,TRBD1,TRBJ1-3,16,TGTGCCAGCAGCCATCCAGGGGGAGAGTCTGGAAACACCATATATTTT,CASSHPGGESGNTIYF
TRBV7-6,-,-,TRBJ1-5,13,TGTGCCAGCAGCTTAAGTGGTCAGGAGCCCCAGCATTTT,CASSLSGQEPQHF
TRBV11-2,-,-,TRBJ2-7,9,TGTGCCAGCAGCCACGGGCAGTACTTC,CASSHGQYF
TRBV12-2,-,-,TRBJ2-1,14,TGTGCAAGTCGCTTAGCGGGGGCCCCTCCAGAGCAGTTCTTC,CASRLAGAPPEQFF
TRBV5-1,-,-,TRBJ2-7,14,TGCGCCAGCAGCCTGGCGGGGACACCATACGAGCAGTACTTC,CASSLAGTPYEQYF
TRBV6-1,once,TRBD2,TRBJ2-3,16,TGTGCCAGCAGTGAGAGACTAGCGGGAGGGCTAGGCACGCAGTATTTT,CASSERLAGGLGTQYF
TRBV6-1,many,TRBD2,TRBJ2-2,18,TGTGCCAGCAGTGGAACCGCGGGTCCTAGCGGGACCACCGGGGAGCTGTTTTTT,CASSGTAGPSGTTGELFF
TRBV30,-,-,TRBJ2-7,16,TGTGCCTGGAGCCCGGCAGGGATCTACAAGACCTACGAGCAGTACTTC,CAWSPAGIYKTYEQYF
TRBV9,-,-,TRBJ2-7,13,TGTGCCAGCAGCTCATCGGGTTCGGGCGAGCAGTACTTC,CASSSSGSGEQYF
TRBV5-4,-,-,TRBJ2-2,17,TGTGCCAGCAGCCTGGGGGCGCGGGGGAGGGCCATCGGGGAGCTGTTTTTT,CASSLGARGRAIGELFF
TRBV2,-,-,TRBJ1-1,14,TGTGCCAGCTCCCCGAGGGCCAAGGGCGCTGAAGCTTTCTTT,CASSPRAKGAEAFF
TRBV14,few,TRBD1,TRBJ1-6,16,TGTGCCAGCAGCGCCCACCGGGACAGGGTTTATTCACCCCTCCACTTT,CASSAHRDRVYSPLHF
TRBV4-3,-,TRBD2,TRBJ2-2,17,TGCGCCAGCAGCCAAGACGGCGCGGGAGGTGGGACCGGGGAGCTGTTTTTT,CASSQDGAGGGTGELFF
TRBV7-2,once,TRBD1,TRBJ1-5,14,TGTGCCAGCAGGGACGGGACAGCGAATCAGCCCCAGCATTTT,CASRDGTANQPQHF
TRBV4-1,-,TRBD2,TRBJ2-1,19,TGCGCCAGCAGCCAAGACAACCGGCGGAGAGCGGGGCGCTACAATGAGCAGTTCTTC,CASSQDNRRRAGRYNEQFF
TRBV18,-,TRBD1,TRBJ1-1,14,TGTGCCAGCTCACCAGGACAGGGTCGCACTGAAGCTTTCTTT,CASSPGQGRTEAFF
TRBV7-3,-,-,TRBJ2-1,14,TGTGCCAGCAGCTTAAGGCGATTGGGAGGTGAGCAGTTCTTC,CASSLRRLGGEQFF
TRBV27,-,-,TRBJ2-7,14,TGTGCCAGCAGTTTCTTCCGGGGGTCAAGAGAGCAGTACTTC,CASSFFRGSREQYF
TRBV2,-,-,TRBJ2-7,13,TGTGCCAGCAGTGTGGGGCCATTTTTCGAGCAGTACTTC,CASSVGPFFEQYF
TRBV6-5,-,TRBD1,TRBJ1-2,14,TGTGCCAGCAGTATCCCCGGGACAGCATATGGCTACACCTTC,CASSIPGTAYGYTF
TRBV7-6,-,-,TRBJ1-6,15,TGTGCCAGCAGCGAGGTGAACTCCTATAATTCACCCCTCCACTTT,CASSEVNSYNSPLHF
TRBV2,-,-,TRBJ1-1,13,TGTGCCAGCAGTCCCAGACAGGAAACTGAAGCTTTCTTT,CASSPRQETEAFF
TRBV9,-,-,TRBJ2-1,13,TGTGCCAGCAGCGTAGCTATTTTTCGTGAGCAGTTCTTC,CASSVAIFREQFF
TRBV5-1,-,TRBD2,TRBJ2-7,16,TGCGCCAGCAGCTTGGGCGGGAGGGCCGGAGTAGACGAGCAGTACTTC,CASSLGGRAGVDEQYF
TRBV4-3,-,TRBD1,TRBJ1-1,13,TGCGCCAGCAGCCCCGGACAGGGTGGGAAAGCTTTCTTT,CASSPGQGGKAFF
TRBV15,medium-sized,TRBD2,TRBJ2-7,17,TGTGCCACCAGCAGAAGAGTTGGGCGGGAGGGCCCCGCCGAGCAGTACTTC,CATSRRVGREGPAEQYF
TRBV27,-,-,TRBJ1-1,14,TGTGCCAGCAGTTTATCGTGGGCAGCCGGTGAAGCTTTCTTT,CASSLSWAAGEAFF
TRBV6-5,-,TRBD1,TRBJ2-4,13,TGTGCCAGCAGTTCGACAGGGAGAAACATTCAGTACTTC,CASSSTGRNIQYF
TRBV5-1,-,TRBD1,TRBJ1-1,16,TGCGCCAGCAGCATGGGACAGGGAAGTCGAAACACTGAAGCTTTCTTT,CASSMGQGSRNTEAFF
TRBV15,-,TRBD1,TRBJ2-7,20,TGTGCCACCCCACGGATGGGCCCGGGACAGCCACCGGCAGATCCCATCGAGCAGTACTTC,CATPRMGPGQPPADPIEQYF
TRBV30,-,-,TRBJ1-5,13,TGTGCCTGGAGTCGAGCAGGGTGGCAGCCCCAGCATTTT,CAWSRAGWQPQHF
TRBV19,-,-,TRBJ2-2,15,TGTGCCACCTCCAGCAGGGGAGAGAACACCGGGGAGCTGTTTTTT,CATSSRGENTGELFF
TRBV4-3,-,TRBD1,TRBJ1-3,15,TGCGCCAGCAGCCTAGGACAGGGGGCAGGAAACACCATATATTTT,CASSLGQGAGNTIYF
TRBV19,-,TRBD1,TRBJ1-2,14,TGTGCCAGTAGTATAGGGGGACAGATCTATGGCTACACCTTC,CASSIGGQIYGYTF
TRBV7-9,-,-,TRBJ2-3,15,TGTGCCAGCAGCCCTCGGGGGAAAAGCACAGATACGCAGTATTTT,CASSPRGKSTDTQYF
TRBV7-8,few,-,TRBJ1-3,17,TGTGCCAGCAGGGGGGCTTGGCGGGAGAGCGCTGGAAACACCATATATTTT,CASRGAWRESAGNTIYF
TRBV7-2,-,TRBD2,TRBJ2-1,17,TGTGCCAGCAGCTTAGTGTCTAGCGGGAGGAAATACAATGAGCAGTTCTTC,CASSLVSSGRKYNEQFF
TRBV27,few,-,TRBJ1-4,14,TGTGCCAGCAGTTGGGACTTAGGGCGCGGAAAACTGTTTTTT,CASSWDLGRGKLFF
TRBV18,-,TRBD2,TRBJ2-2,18,TGTGCCAGCTCACCACTCGCTAGCGGGGGCCAAAACACCGGGGAGCTGTTTTTT,CASSPLASGGQNTGELFF
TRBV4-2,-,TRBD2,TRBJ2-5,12,TGTGCCAGCAGTCAAGCGGGGGAGACCCAGTACTTC,CASSQAGETQYF
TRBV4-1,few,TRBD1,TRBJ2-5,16,TGCGCCAGCAGCCAAGGGGACAGGGACCTACAAGAGACCCAGTACTTC,CASSQGDRDLQETQYF
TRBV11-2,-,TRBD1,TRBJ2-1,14,TGTGCCAGCAGCTTAGTGGGACAGCACAATGAGCAGTTCTTC,CASSLVGQHNEQFF
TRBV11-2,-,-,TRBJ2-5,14,TGTGCCAGCAGCTTCGACAGATACCAAGAGACCCAGTACTTC,CASSFDRYQETQYF
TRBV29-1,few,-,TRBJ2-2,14,TGCAGCGTTCGACTTGACTCGAACACCGGGGAGCTGTTTTTT,CSVRLDSNTGELFF
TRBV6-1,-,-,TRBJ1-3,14,TGTGCCAGCGGTGTATCGGGGGGTGGAAACACCATATATTTT,CASGVSGGGNTIYF
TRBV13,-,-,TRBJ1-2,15,TGTGCCAGCAGCAACCACAGGAGTGGTAACTATGGCTACACCTTC,CASSNHRSGNYGYTF
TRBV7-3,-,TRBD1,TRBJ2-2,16,TGTGCCAGCAGCAAGCGGGACAGGGCGAACACCGGGGAGCTGTTTTTT,CASSKRDRANTGELFF
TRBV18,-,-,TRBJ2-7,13,TGTGCCAGCTCACCCAGTCAGAACTACGAGCAGTACTTC,CASSPSQNYEQYF
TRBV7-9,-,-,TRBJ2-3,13,TGTGCCAGCAGGTTCGACTGGGAGGATACGCAGTATTTT,CASRFDWEDTQYF
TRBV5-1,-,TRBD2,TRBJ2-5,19,TGCGCCAGCAGCTCCCAACCGGGACTAGCGGGGGGGACCCAAGAGACCCAGTACTTC,CASSSQPGLAGGTQETQYF
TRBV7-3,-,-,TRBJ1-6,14,TGTGCCAGCAGCTCGCAGGTTCAGTCAACACCCCTCCACTTT,CASSSQVQSTPLHF
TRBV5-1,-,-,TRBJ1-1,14,TGCGCCAGCAGCTCGCAGGTATCTAACACTGAAGCTTTCTTT,CASSSQVSNTEAFF
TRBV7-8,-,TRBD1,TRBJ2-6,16,TGTGCCAGCAGCCGGGACAGCTTCTCTGGGGCCAACGTCCTGACTTTC,CASSRDSFSGANVLTF